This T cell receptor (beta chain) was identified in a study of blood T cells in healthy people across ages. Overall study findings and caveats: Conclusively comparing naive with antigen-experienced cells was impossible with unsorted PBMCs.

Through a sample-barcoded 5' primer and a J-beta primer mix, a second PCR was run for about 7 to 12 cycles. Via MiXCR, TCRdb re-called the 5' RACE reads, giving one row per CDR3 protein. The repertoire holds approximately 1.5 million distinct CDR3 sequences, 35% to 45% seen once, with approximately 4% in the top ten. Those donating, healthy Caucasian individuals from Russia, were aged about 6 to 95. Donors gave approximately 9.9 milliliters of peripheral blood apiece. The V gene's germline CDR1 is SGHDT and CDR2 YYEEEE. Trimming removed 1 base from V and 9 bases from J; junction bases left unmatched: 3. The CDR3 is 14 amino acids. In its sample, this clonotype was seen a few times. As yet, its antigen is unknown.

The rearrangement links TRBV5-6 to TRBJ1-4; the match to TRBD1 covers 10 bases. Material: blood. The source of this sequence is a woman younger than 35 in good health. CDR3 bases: TGTGCCAGCAGCTTGAGGACAGGGGGTAAAAAACTGTTTTTT. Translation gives CASSLRTGGKKLFF.